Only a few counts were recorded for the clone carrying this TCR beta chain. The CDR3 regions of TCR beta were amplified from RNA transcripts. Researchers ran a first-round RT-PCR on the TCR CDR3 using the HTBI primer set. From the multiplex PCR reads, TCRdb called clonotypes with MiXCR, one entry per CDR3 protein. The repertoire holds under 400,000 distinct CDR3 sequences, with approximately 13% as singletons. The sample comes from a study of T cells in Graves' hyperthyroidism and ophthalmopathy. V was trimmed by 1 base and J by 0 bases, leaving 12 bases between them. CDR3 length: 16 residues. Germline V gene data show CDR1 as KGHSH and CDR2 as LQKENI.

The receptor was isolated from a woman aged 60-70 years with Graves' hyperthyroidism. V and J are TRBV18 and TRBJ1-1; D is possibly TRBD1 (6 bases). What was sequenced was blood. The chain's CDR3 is CASSPLKTGMNTEAFF. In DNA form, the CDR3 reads TGTGCCAGCTCACCACTAAAGACAGGAATGAACACTGAAGCTTTCTTT.